The next 15 T cell receptor beta chains were all read from a single sample in a study of blood T cell repertoires in COVID-19. Only in-frame clones appear in the TCRdb table, and some are missing; sequencing was by immunoSEQ multiplex PCR. In the table there are some 210,000 clones, roughly 77% of which are singletons. The sample was PBMCs or T cells enriched from blood (not recorded which). All receptors derive from a man in his forties who had recovered from COVID-19.

This chain uses TRBV21-1 with TRBJ1-5. TRBV21-1 is designated a pseudogene. CDR3 length: 17 amino acids. The CDR3 is CASSNAPGRRPNQPQHF. The CDR3 DNA is TGTGCCAGCAGCAACGCCCCCGGGAGGCGACCTAATCAGCCCCAGCATTTT.

This clone was observed once. The V and J genes are TRBV3-1 (or the pseudogene TRBV3-2) and TRBJ2-3; tentatively, D is TRBD2 (5 bases). CDR1 and CDR2 from the germline V gene are LGHDT and YNNKEL (reference sequence). V lost 2 bases to trimming and J lost 6 bases, with 15 bases between them. The CDR3 runs 15 residues. The CDR3 region has the DNA TGTGCCAGCAGCCAAACCGGCAAGGAGGTCGATACGCAGTATTTT. Its protein is CASSQTGKEVDTQYF.

This sequence joins TRBV5-1 and TRBJ2-6, with a tentative D call TRBD1 (5 bases). Looked up from germline, CDR1 is SGHRS and CDR2 is YFSETQ. V lost 0 bases, J lost 0 bases, and 13 bases lay in between. This CDR3 is built from 18 residues. This chain's CDR3 is CASSLGAGRFSGANVLTF. CDR3 DNA: TGCGCCAGCAGCTTGGGGGCAGGGCGCTTCTCTGGGGCCAACGTCCTGACTTTC. Based on the CDR3 plus reference TRBV5-1 and TRBJ2-6, the full variable domain is KAGVTQTPRYLIKTRGQQVTLSCSPISGHRSVSWYQQTPGQGLQFLFEYFSETQRNKGNFPGRFSGRQFSNSRSEMNVSTLELGDSALYLCASSLGAGRFSGANVLTFGAGSRLTVL.

The chain carries TRBV7-9 and TRBJ1-4; TRBD1 might be the D (6 bases). This CDR3 spans 14 amino acids. V was shortened by 1 base and J by 5 bases, with 8 bases between the two germline ends. Germline CDR1 reads SEHNR; CDR2 reads FQNEAQ (reference sequence). The CDR3: CASSLGQANEKLFF. The CDR3 DNA is TGTGCCAGCAGCTTAGGACAGGCAAATGAAAAACTGTTTTTT.

The chain uses TRBV2 and TRBJ2-7; 8 nucleotides line up with TRBD2. This CDR3 has 15 amino acids. CDR1 and CDR2 (germline): SNHLY, FYNNEI. V lost 2 bases, J lost 1 base, and 4 bases stayed unmatched. For the CDR3, the DNA is TGTGCCAGCAGTGAAATGAGCGGGGGTTCCTACGAGCAGTACTTC. Amino acid sequence: CASSEMSGGSYEQYF.

This chain connects TRBV19 to TRBJ1-6, with 7 bases fitting TRBD1. This CDR3 comprises 14 residues. The trim removed 5 bases at V and 9 bases at J, leaving 7 bases unmatched. Germline CDR1 reads LNHDA; CDR2 reads SQIVND (reference sequence). The CDR3 sequence: CASSGQGDGSPLHF. The CDR3 bases are TGTGCCAGTAGTGGGCAGGGGGACGGTTCACCCCTCCACTTT.

A note on this clone: Distinct nucleotide sequences in the sample also encode this CDR3. V and J are TRBV5-1 and TRBJ1-1; D unclear. V was shortened by 0 bases and J by 1 base, with 4 bases between the two germline ends. Looked up from germline, CDR1 is SGHRS and CDR2 is YFSETQ. CDR3 size: 13 residues. CDR3 protein: CASSLGANTEAFF. The CDR3 DNA follows: TGCGCCAGCAGCTTGGGGGCGAACACTGAAGCTTTCTTT.

The rearrangement uses TRBV12-3 or TRBV12-4 and TRBJ2-7; D is possibly TRBD1 (6 bases). Trimming pared 7 bases from V and 7 bases from J, leaving 14 bases between. The CDR3 loop spans 12 amino acids. Written as DNA, the CDR3 is TGTGCCAGCACCCAACAGGGTGGGGAGCAGTACTTC. It encodes CASTQQGGEQYF.

The chain has TRBV27 and TRBJ1-1; D gene unclear. Trimming shortened V by 5 bases and J by 1 base, and 11 bases separated the two germline ends. The CDR3 is 14 amino acids. Germline V gene data show CDR1 as MNHEY and CDR2 as SMNVEV (reference sequence). This chain's CDR3 is CASSKYSPNTEAFF. CDR3 DNA sequence: TGTGCCAGCAGTAAATACAGCCCGAACACTGAAGCTTTCTTT.

In its sample, this clone was seen a few times. This sequence joins TRBV5-1 and TRBJ1-1, with 7 bases matching TRBD1. V lost 2 bases to trimming and J lost 1 base; unmatched junction nucleotides: 5. Germline V gene data show CDR1 as SGHRS and CDR2 as YFSETQ. The CDR3 is made up of 15 amino acids. The CDR3: CASSFTGDRNTEAFF. The CDR3 DNA follows: TGCGCCAGCAGCTTTACAGGGGACCGGAACACTGAAGCTTTCTTT.

Many counts were recorded for this clone. The V call is TRBV15, the J call TRBJ2-2, with 9 bases that match TRBD1. The V and J ends lost 5 bases and 4 bases, in that order; junction bases with no gene match: 2. There are 14 residues in the CDR3. Germline lookup yields CDR1 LNHNV and CDR2 YYDKDF (reference sequence). The CDR3 region is CATSGTGSTGELFF. The CDR3 bases are TGTGCCACCAGCGGGACAGGGAGCACCGGGGAGCTGTTTTTT.

This chain joins TRBV19 and TRBJ1-5, with 8 bases aligning to TRBD1. Germline loops: CDR1 LNHDA, CDR2 SQIVND (reference sequence). Trimming removed 5 bases from V and 2 bases from J; junction bases left unmatched: 11. This CDR3 is 17 amino acids long. CDR3: CASSLFSQGAGNQPQHF. The CDR3, as DNA: TGTGCCAGTAGTCTCTTTAGTCAGGGGGCTGGCAATCAGCCCCAGCATTTT.

The V call is TRBV27, the J call TRBJ2-7, with D possibly matching TRBD1 (5 bases). V was pared by 1 base and J by 5 bases, with 12 bases between. Per the germline V gene, CDR1 is MNHEY and CDR2 is SMNVEV (reference sequence). The CDR3 has 14 residues. The CDR3 DNA sequence: TGTGCCAGCAGTTTATTGGCAGGGTACCACGAGCAGTACTTC. It is translated as CASSLLAGYHEQYF.

The chain combines TRBV18 with TRBJ1-1; D not certain. Germline CDR1 and CDR2: KGHSH and LQKENI. The ends were cut back, 1 base at V and 3 bases at J, with 21 bases in the middle. The CDR3 contains 18 residues. This chain's CDR3 is CASSPQTGRISGDTEAFF. CDR3 nucleotides: TGTGCCAGCTCACCACAGACCGGGAGGATCTCTGGGGACACTGAAGCTTTCTTT.

The chain has TRBV7-3 and TRBJ2-2; the D gene is possibly TRBD2 (6 bases). The CDR3 length is 19 residues. V was clipped by 5 bases and J by 4 bases, with 26 bases between them. The germline V gene has CDR1 SGHTA and CDR2 FQGTGA. The CDR3 region is CASSRGSYREGGGTGELFF. The CDR3 DNA sequence: TGTGCCAGCAGCCGGGGGAGCTACCGCGAAGGAGGTGGCACCGGGGAGCTGTTTTTT. The variable domain in full, completed from reference TRBV7-3 and TRBJ2-2, reads GAGVSQTPSNKVTEKGKYVELRCDPISGHTALYWYRQSLGQGPEFLIYFQGTGAADDSGLPNDRFFAVRPEGSVSTLKIQRTERGDSAVYLCASSRGSYREGGGTGELFFGEGSRLTVL.